Here is one T cell receptor beta chain with its context. Its target is not known. From germline, CDR1 is SGHTS and CDR2 YDEGEE. The CDR3 consists of 18 residues. The V segment lost 5 bases and the J segment 4 bases; nucleotides outside the gene matches: 11. This entry comes from a study of shared clonotypes between healthy human individuals. Overall study results and limits: Non-shared clonotypes had lower generation probabilities than clonotypes shared by all four sorted-subset donors. Sorted-subset sequencing, rarefaction showed, was incomplete despite large depth. Memory subsets had estimated richness that was generally smaller than that of naive subsets.

Original methodology: ImmunoSEQ output held junction-only sequences without quality scores, so filtering differed. The table came from immunoSEQ multiplex PCR; TCRdb's copy has only in-frame clones and leaves some out. That table supplies the V and J calls and clone size; D and trimming were determined from the DNA. The sample contains 1,500,000 or so clones, roughly 96% of which appear only once. The V call is TRBV5-8, the J call TRBJ2-2; TRBD2 agrees at 13 bases. This sequence originates from a young man in good health. Sequenced material: naive CD4+ T cells sorted from blood. The subset: CD45RA+ positively selected. In nucleotides, the CDR3 is TGTGCCAGCAGAACAGCCGGGACTAGCGGGATAGGCACCGGGGAGCTGTTTTTT. Amino acids: CASRTAGTSGIGTGELFF.